This is a list of T cell receptor beta chains from one sample in a study of regulatory T cells in long-lasting Graves disease. A single record per CDR3 protein comes from TCRdb applying MiXCR to the multiplex PCR reads. Counted here are almost 450,000 distinct CDR3 sequences, approximately 16% occurring once; the ten biggest clones make up about 11%. This sample also belongs to another study, concerning T cells in Graves' hyperthyroidism and ophthalmopathy.

Sequenced material: peripheral blood mononuclear cells (PBMCs), taken at new diagnosis, from a patient treated with antithyroid drugs. Receptors were obtained from a woman in her twenties or thirties with Graves disease. The CDR3 runs from the conserved cysteine through the conserved F or W. D genes are given only for firm matches. The size field is filled for only some rows; it gives once, few, many or a size class.

clone_size,v_call,d_call,j_call,cdr3_nt,cdr3_aa
-,TRBV11-2,TRBD2,TRBJ2-1,TGTGCCAGCAGCTTAGGGGGGGGGGGTGAGCAGTTCTTC,CASSLGGGGEQFF
many,TRBV19,-,TRBJ2-1,TGTGCCAGTAGTGGGACTCATACCTCCTACAATGAGCAGTTCTTC,CASSGTHTSYNEQFF
-,TRBV20-1,TRBD2,TRBJ2-5,TGCAGTGCTAGTGGACTAGCGGGAGGGCCGGGGGAGACCCAGTACTTC,CSASGLAGGPGETQYF
few,TRBV7-8,-,TRBJ1-6,TGTGCCAGCAGTCGTTACAGGGTGGGGAATTCACCCCTCCACTTT,CASSRYRVGNSPLHF
many,TRBV18,-,TRBJ2-6,TGTGCCAGCTCACCCCAGTTCTCTGGGGCCAACGTCCTGACTTTC,CASSPQFSGANVLTF
-,TRBV27,TRBD1,TRBJ1-4,TGTGCCAGCGGGGACAGGGGAAGATACAGCTCAGAAAAACTGTTTTTT,CASGDRGRYSSEKLFF
few,TRBV2,TRBD1,TRBJ2-7,TGTGCCAGCAGACCGGGACAGGACTTCGGAGAGCAGTACTTC,CASRPGQDFGEQYF
many,TRBV18,-,TRBJ1-1,TGTGCCAGCTCACCAGTCCCAACCGGGACTGTGAACACTGAAGCTTTCTTT,CASSPVPTGTVNTEAFF
few,TRBV5-1,-,TRBJ2-2,TGCGCCAGCAGCATACAGTTCGCGAACACCGGGGAGCTGTTTTTT,CASSIQFANTGELFF
-,TRBV4-1,TRBD1,TRBJ2-2,TGCGCCAGCAGCCCGAGGGGGCAGACCACCGGGGAGCTGTTTTTT,CASSPRGQTTGELFF
many,TRBV20-1,TRBD1,TRBJ1-1,TGCAGTGCCAGGGGGCAGGGGGTTGAAGCTTTCTTT,CSARGQGVEAFF
many,TRBV10-3,TRBD1,TRBJ2-7,TGTGCCATCAGTGTCGGCGGGACAGGGTCCTACGAGCAGTACTTC,CAISVGGTGSYEQYF
-,TRBV10-1,-,TRBJ2-7,TGCGCCAGCAGTGAGTCGAATGCCTACGAGCAGTACTTC,CASSESNAYEQYF
many,TRBV7-9,-,TRBJ2-3,TGTGCCAGCAGCCCTGTCAGACTCCCAGATACGCAGTATTTT,CASSPVRLPDTQYF
-,TRBV25-1,-,TRBJ2-1,TGTGCCAGCAGTACTAGTTTGTTCAATGAGCAGTTCTTC,CASSTSLFNEQFF
many,TRBV9,-,TRBJ2-7,TGTGCCAGCAGCGCGACAGGTCACCAAACCTACGAGCAGTACTTC,CASSATGHQTYEQYF
few,TRBV7-3,TRBD1,TRBJ2-7,TGTGCCAGCAGCGAGGGGGCTGGGTACGAGCAGTACTTC,CASSEGAGYEQYF
many,TRBV7-9,TRBD2,TRBJ2-3,TGTGCCAGCAGCTCCGATGGGACTAGCGGGAGGGCAGATACGCAGTATTTT,CASSSDGTSGRADTQYF
many,TRBV7-8,-,TRBJ1-1,TGTGCCAGCACCTCATCCTGGGGCCTCATGAACACTGAAGCTTTCTTT,CASTSSWGLMNTEAFF
many,TRBV6-1,-,TRBJ2-5,TGTGCCAGCACCCCGAGAGCTTACCAAGAGACCCAGTACTTC,CASTPRAYQETQYF